The rows below give T cell receptor beta chains drawn from one sample of a study of cytotoxic CD8 clonotypes in ibrutinib-treated CLL. Sequencing was performed with immunoSEQ multiplex PCR; in TCRdb, only in-frame clones are kept and a portion is missing. This sample has some 93,000 clones, with 70% to 80% found just once. Sequences were derived from PBMCs, sampled after 12 months of ibrutinib treatment. The receptors were gathered from a human donor with chronic lymphocytic leukemia. The conserved cysteine and the conserved F or W are not part of the CDR3 here.

V: TRBV5-4; CDR3: ASSPTIAGALNEQF
V: TRBV12-5; CDR3: ASGPGGLSGTEAF
V: TRBV27; CDR3: ASSPNSGYSSYEQY
V: TRBV6-5; CDR3: ASSYGTGGPRVAF
V: TRBV2; CDR3: ASNLGNQRTEAF
V: TRBV18; CDR3: ASSPEGHLNTEAF
V: TRBV14; CDR3: ASSLTGQEETQY
V: TRBV28; CDR3: ASSWEITGGAKNIQY
V: TRBV4-1; CDR3: ASSQGGAQWGYGYT
V: TRBV30; CDR3: AWSAGLAGGFVNEQF
V: TRBV6-6; CDR3: ASSDQSVAF
V: TRBV9; CDR3: ASSVGGQQNTGELF
V: TRBV7-2; CDR3: ASNPPGGRNEQF
V: TRBV5-6; CDR3: ASSQLGQLNTEAF
V: TRBV28; CDR3: ASSSGMSNQPQH
V: TRBV7-8; CDR3: ASSFRLGSRQGNFNEKLF
V: TRBV7-2; CDR3: ASSPPSLRKETQY
V: TRBV2; CDR3: ASSLQLAGGSIDTQY
V: TRBV2; CDR3: ASSEGTAPYEQY
V: TRBV19; CDR3: ASSMRGAGYEQY
V: TRBV7-2; CDR3: ASSRGSSGNTIY
V: TRBV11-2; CDR3: ASSLGSGLTWGYT
V: TRBV19; CDR3: ASSDYNTEAF
V: TRBV5-6; CDR3: ASSLRSGANEKLF
V: TRBV18; CDR3: ASSADFREKLF
V: TRBV18; CDR3: ASSQTRGTEAF
V: TRBV5-1; CDR3: ASSLGPGTGGTGELF
V: TRBV5-1; CDR3: ASSLGGQGNEQY
V: TRBV2; CDR3: ASTRDNTGELF
V: TRBV25-1; CDR3: ASSRGNEQY
V: TRBV6-1; CDR3: ASSADRVGATGELF
V: TRBV7-3; CDR3: ASSPGRKANVLT
V: TRBV11-3; CDR3: ASSLFRSAGGRDTQY
V: TRBV5-1; CDR3: ASSFWAETQY
V: TRBV6-6; CDR3: ASSSGTGYEQY
V: TRBV6-6; CDR3: ASSYSGNEQF
V: TRBV5-8; CDR3: ASSPPRVRSPLH
V: TRBV7-9; CDR3: ASSLESGREGTEAF
V: TRBV7-2; CDR3: ASSSQSAGGYT
V: TRBV7-9; CDR3: ASSRDRGPNTEAF
V: TRBV2; CDR3: ASRSRDRVGYT
V: TRBV23-1; CDR3: ASIPGQGRYEQY
V: TRBV28; CDR3: ASRGQSYNYGYT
V: TRBV5-4; CDR3: ASSLDRGLGGYT
V: TRBV6-5; CDR3: ASRTRETQY
V: TRBV7-3; CDR3: ASSATGTSLAGTTDTQY
V: TRBV28; CDR3: ASSERDRWFEQY
V: TRBV5-8; CDR3: ASSPSYEQF
V: TRBV19; CDR3: ASKRAGGYEQY
V: TRBV11-1; CDR3: ASSFGTGGTDTQY